Listed here are 18 T cell receptor beta chains from one sample, sequenced in a study of T cell responses to AZD1222 COVID-19 vaccine. The method was immunoSEQ multiplex PCR; TCRdb's version includes in-frame clones alone and lacks a portion of them. The sample includes roughly 130,000 clones, roughly 85% of them seen just once. Sequenced here: peripheral blood, sampled on day 0 of AZD1222 vaccination. The receptors were gathered from an adult in good health.

The chain has TRBV7-3 and TRBJ1-1, with D uncertain. Germline-derived CDR1 and CDR2 are SGHTA and FQGTGA. The CDR3 has 13 amino acids. V was shortened by 7 bases and J by 0 bases, with 9 bases between the two germline ends. The CDR3: CASKEVMNTEAFF. The CDR3 DNA sequence: TGTGCCAGCAAGGAAGTCATGAACACTGAAGCTTTCTTT. Variable domain in full (rest from reference TRBV7-3 and TRBJ1-1): GAGVSQTPSNKVTEKGKYVELRCDPISGHTALYWYRQSLGQGPEFLIYFQGTGAADDSGLPNDRFFAVRPEGSVSTLKIQRTERGDSAVYLCASKEVMNTEAFFGQGTRLTVV.

The rearrangement joins TRBV5-1 to TRBJ1-6; 7 bases fit TRBD1. Trimming cost V 4 bases and J 7 bases; bases outside gene matches: 8. From germline, CDR1 is SGHRS and CDR2 YFSETQ. The CDR3 is 15 residues long. CDR3 in DNA: TGCGCCAGCAGCGCCAACCAGGGGGACAATTCACCCCTCCACTTT. Protein: CASSANQGDNSPLHF.

The chain has TRBV5-4 and TRBJ2-7, with 8 bases identical to TRBD1. The CDR3 contains 15 residues. Per the germline V gene, CDR1 is SGHNT and CDR2 is YYREEE (reference sequence). V shed 4 bases and J 3 bases; nucleotides not matched to a gene: 9. This chain's CDR3 is CASSVTGVYLYEQYF. CDR3 nucleotides: TGTGCCAGCAGCGTGACAGGGGTTTATCTCTACGAGCAGTACTTC.

The V call is TRBV5-6, the J call TRBJ2-5, with D tentatively TRBD2 (6 bases). CDR3 length: 14 residues. In germline, CDR1 is SGHDT, CDR2 YYEEEE. V was cut by 6 bases and J by 5 bases, with 17 bases left in between. CDR3 in DNA: TGTGCCAGCAACCCCGGGGGTGGGAGGGAGACCCAGTACTTC. As protein: CASNPGGGRETQYF.

V gene TRBV28 combines with J gene TRBJ2-1; D ambiguous. V lost 5 bases to trimming and J lost 2 bases, with 13 bases between them. Germline lookup yields CDR1 MDHEN and CDR2 SYDVKM. The length of the CDR3 is 15 residues. The CDR3 is CASSPFRIPYNEQFF. For the CDR3, the DNA is TGTGCCAGCAGTCCATTCAGGATACCCTACAATGAGCAGTTCTTC.

This chain uses TRBV28 with TRBJ1-2; TRBD1 matches 9 bases. CDR3 length: 14 residues. CDR1 is MDHEN and CDR2 is SYDVKM in the germline V gene. The ends lost 3 bases at V and 9 bases at J; junction bases unmatched: 8. The DNA for the CDR3 is TGTGCCAGCAGTTTTGCGGACAGGGGCCGAAGCTACACCTTC. Protein sequence: CASSFADRGRSYTF.

The table lists this clone with a count of one. The chain couples TRBV28 to TRBJ1-1; D unclear. V lost 8 bases and J lost 1, with 11 bases in between. The CDR3 totals 13 residues. The germline V gene has CDR1 MDHEN and CDR2 SYDVKM. The CDR3 sequence is CASLGRQNTEAFF. In nucleotides, the CDR3 is TGTGCCAGCCTTGGACGGCAGAACACTGAAGCTTTCTTT.

The genes are TRBV7-2 and TRBJ2-5; 9 bases match TRBD1. Looked up from germline, CDR1 is SGHTA and CDR2 is FQGNSA. The length of the CDR3 is 15 residues. The V and J ends lost 6 bases and 5 bases, in that order; junction bases with no gene match: 10. The CDR3 DNA reads TGTGCCAGCAGATTAAACAGGGGGCAAGGGGAGACCCAGTACTTC. Residues: CASRLNRGQGETQYF. The full variable domain, completed using reference TRBV7-2 and TRBJ2-5, is GAGVSQSPSNKVTEKGKDVELRCDPISGHTALYWYRQSLGQGLEFLIYFQGNSAPDKSGLPSDRFSAERTGGSVSTLTIQRTQQEDSAVYLCASRLNRGQGETQYFGPGTRLLVL.

The V gene is TRBV6-2 or TRBV6-3, the J gene TRBJ2-5; 8 bases are shared with TRBD1. CDR1 MNHEY and CDR2 SVGEGT come from the germline V gene. V dropped 3 bases and J dropped 4; count of bases not matched to a gene: 4. This CDR3 is 14 amino acids long. In nucleotides, the CDR3 is TGTGCCAGCAGTTATGGACAGGGTTCAGAGACCCAGTACTTC. Translating it yields CASSYGQGSETQYF.

In this sample, this clone turned up a few times. The rearrangement joins TRBV6-2 or TRBV6-3 to TRBJ2-5; 8 nucleotides match TRBD2. With 5 bases clipped from V and 4 bases from J, the junction kept 12 bases outside the gene matches. Looked up from germline, CDR1 is MNHEY and CDR2 is SVGEGT. CDR3 length: 16 residues. CDR3: CASSPSGSSGLETQYF. CDR3 DNA: TGTGCCAGCAGTCCCTCAGGGTCTAGCGGGTTAGAGACCCAGTACTTC.

The rearrangement uses TRBV7-9 and TRBJ2-7; 8 nucleotides agree with TRBD2. The CDR3 covers 15 residues. V shed 5 bases and J 6 bases; nucleotides not matched to a gene: 12. Germline-derived CDR1 and CDR2 are SEHNR and FQNEAQ (reference sequence). The CDR3 DNA follows: TGTGCCAGCAGCCCCCGGGGGGGGAATGTTGGCGAGCAGTACTTC. It specifies CASSPRGGNVGEQYF.

The rearrangement joins TRBV3-1 (or the pseudogene TRBV3-2) to TRBJ2-1, with a tentative D call TRBD2 (6 bases). Between the trimmed V and J ends, which lost 4 bases and 2 bases, there was a span of 18 bases. The CDR3 is made up of 17 amino acids. Germline CDR1 and CDR2: LGHDT and YNNKEL (reference sequence). In DNA, the CDR3 is TGTGCCAGCAGCCCCGGGGAGGCGGGTACCCCCTACAATGAGCAGTTCTTC. It yields the protein CASSPGEAGTPYNEQFF.

The J gene is TRBJ1-1, the V gene TRBV7-9; perhaps TRBD1 as D (6 bases). Germline CDR1 reads SEHNR; CDR2 reads FQNEAQ (reference sequence). The CDR3 totals 15 residues. V lost 5 bases, J lost 5 bases, and 18 bases lay in between. In DNA, the CDR3 is TGTGCCAGCAGCACCCCCCGCGGGGGCCGAACTGAAGCTTTCTTT. It translates to CASSTPRGGRTEAFF.

The chain links TRBV12-5 to TRBJ2-7; 7 bases line up with TRBD1. CDR1 LGHNT and CDR2 FRNRAP come from the germline V gene. With V trimmed by 0 bases and J by 3 bases, 5 bases remained unmatched. The length of the CDR3 is 15 residues. Written as DNA, the CDR3 is TGTGCTAGTGGTTTGGTAGTGACAGGGCGCTACGAGCAGTACTTC. It encodes CASGLVVTGRYEQYF.

This chain connects TRBV9 to TRBJ2-5, with unresolved D. CDR1 and CDR2 (germline): SGDLS, YYNGEE. With 0 bases removed from V and 9 bases from J, the gap between germline ends came to 18 bases. This CDR3 is built from 15 residues. The DNA of the CDR3 is TGTGCCAGCAGCGTAGTTGGTCGGACCGGCGAGCCCCAGTACTTC. Translation gives CASSVVGRTGEPQYF.

Here the CDR3 reads CASSYPTSGSSTGELFF. The CDR3 coding sequence is TGTGCCAGCAGTTACCCTACTAGCGGGAGTAGCACCGGGGAGCTGTTTTTT. The V gene is TRBV2, the J gene TRBJ2-2, with 11 positions matching TRBD2. The V and J ends lost 5 bases and 4 bases, in that order; junction bases with no gene match: 9. The CDR3 loop spans 17 amino acids. Germline assignment: CDR1 SNHLY and CDR2 FYNNEI.

This clone was found a few times. The gene calls are TRBV24-1 and TRBJ2-2, with D perhaps matching TRBD1 (5 bases). The germline V gene has CDR1 KGHDR and CDR2 SFDVKD. V was shortened by 5 bases and J by 1 base, with 10 bases between the two germline ends. This CDR3 contains 15 residues. CDR3 coding DNA: TGTGCCACCAGTGCCACAACAGGGAACACCGGGGAGCTGTTTTTT. Its protein is CATSATTGNTGELFF.

The chain uses TRBV7-8 and TRBJ1-1, with D unresolved. This CDR3 is 13 amino acids long. The ends were cut back, 4 bases at V and 0 bases at J, with 6 bases in the middle. Germline-derived CDR1 and CDR2 are SGHVS and FQNEAQ. The CDR3 reads CASSSRLNTEAFF. The DNA of the CDR3 is TGTGCCAGCAGCTCGCGACTGAACACTGAAGCTTTCTTT.